A single sample gave rise to the 20 T cell receptor beta chains below, sequenced in a study of blood T cell repertoires in COVID-19. This table comes from immunoSEQ multiplex PCR, and its TCRdb copy is limited to in-frame clones, with some not included. The sample contains roughly 340,000 clones, approximately 89% of which appear only once. The sample consisted of PBMCs or T cells enriched from blood (not recorded which). The receptors derive from a man aged 40-55 years in a cohort exposed to, infected with or recovered from COVID-19 (not recorded which).

This rearrangement joins TRBV4-1 to TRBJ1-1; D is ambiguous. Trimming took off 1 base at V and 7 bases at J, with 7 bases between the two ends. CDR3 length: 12 amino acids. Germline V gives CDR1 MGHRA, CDR2 YSYEKL. CDR3 sequence reads: CASSQGPLEAFF. CDR3 DNA sequence: TGCGCCAGCAGCCAAGGGCCCCTTGAAGCTTTCTTT.

The V gene is TRBV3-1 (or the pseudogene TRBV3-2), the J gene TRBJ2-1; D possibly corresponds to TRBD2 (6 bases). Between the trimmed V and J ends, which lost 0 bases and 5 bases, there was a span of 11 bases. CDR1 LGHDT and CDR2 YNNKEL come from the germline V gene (reference sequence). CDR3 size: 15 residues. The CDR3 DNA reads TGTGCCAGCAGCCAAGAACTAGCACAAGACAATGAGCAGTTCTTC. Residues: CASSQELAQDNEQFF.

The chain joins TRBV19 to TRBJ2-3; 10 bases agree with TRBD2. The CDR3 sequence is 16 residues long. The trim removed 8 bases at V and 8 bases at J, leaving 16 bases unmatched. Germline-derived CDR1 and CDR2 are LNHDA and SQIVND (reference sequence). CDR3 amino acids: CASSPTPSGRGTTQYF. The CDR3, as DNA: TGTGCCAGTTCCCCGACCCCCAGCGGGAGGGGGACTACGCAGTATTTT.

The genes are TRBV27 and TRBJ2-1; D remains unclear. CDR1 is MNHEY and CDR2 is SMNVEV in the germline V gene (reference sequence). This CDR3 has 14 residues. Trimming removed 1 base from V and 6 bases from J, with 10 bases in between. This CDR3 is CASSLYDNPNEQFF. In nucleotides, the CDR3 is TGTGCCAGCAGTTTATACGACAACCCCAATGAGCAGTTCTTC.

The V gene is TRBV10-2, the J gene TRBJ1-1; 7 positions agree with TRBD1. The V and J ends lost 3 bases and 8 bases, in that order; junction bases with no gene match: 9. CDR1 is WSHSY, CDR2 SAAADI, per germline. The CDR3 length is 14 residues. The DNA of the CDR3 is TGCGCCAGCAGTGACCCAGGGGGTGGCCTAGAAGCTTTCTTT. It is translated as CASSDPGGGLEAFF.

The V and J genes are TRBV19 and TRBJ1-2; no definite D call. Trimming stripped 0 bases from V and 5 bases from J, with 7 bases between. CDR1 and CDR2 (germline): LNHDA, SQIVND (reference sequence). CDR3 length: 13 residues. Here the CDR3 DNA reads TGTGCCAGTAGTATAGATCTTCAGTATGGCTACACCTTC. Translated, it gives CASSIDLQYGYTF.

The chain employs TRBV12-3 or TRBV12-4 and TRBJ2-7; a possible D gene is TRBD2 (6 bases). The CDR3 runs to 13 residues. V was cut by 4 bases and J by 2 bases, with 9 bases left in between. Here the CDR3 DNA reads TGTGCCAGCAGTTATAGCGGAGCCTACGAGCAGTACTTC. The encoded protein is CASSYSGAYEQYF.

The chain joins TRBV11-2 to TRBJ2-4; 8 positions agree with TRBD2. V was pared by 3 bases and J by 0 bases, with 1 base of the junction left unmatched. This CDR3 region has 15 residues. Germline lookup yields CDR1 SGHAT and CDR2 FQNNGV. The chain's CDR3 is CASSLRGVAKNIQYF. DNA of the CDR3: TGTGCCAGCAGCTTGCGGGGGGTAGCCAAAAACATTCAGTACTTC.

The CDR3 spells CASSMQRSTDTQYF. In DNA form, the CDR3 reads TGTGCCAGTAGTATGCAGCGGAGCACAGATACGCAGTATTTT. V and J are TRBV19 and TRBJ2-3; TRBD2 might be the D (5 bases). V dropped 3 bases and J dropped 0 bases, with 7 bases sitting between them. The CDR3 runs 14 residues. Germline V lookup: CDR1 LNHDA, CDR2 SQIVND (reference sequence).

This sequence joins TRBV18 and TRBJ1-1; D possibly corresponds to TRBD1 (6 bases). Germline V gene data show CDR1 as KGHSH and CDR2 as LQKENI. The CDR3 is 14 residues long. Trimming took 5 bases from V and 2 from J, leaving 12 bases between them. This chain's CDR3 is CASSSGTLNTEAFF. CDR3 bases: TGTGCCAGCTCATCCGGGACACTCAACACTGAAGCTTTCTTT.

This rearrangement joins TRBV27 to TRBJ1-6, with a possible D match to TRBD1 (5 bases). The V gene's germline CDR1 is MNHEY and CDR2 SMNVEV (reference sequence). V was cut by 5 bases and J by 9 bases, with 26 bases left in between. The CDR3 consists of 18 residues. The CDR3 bases are TGTGCCAGCAGTATCACACGTGGGACGGGGGACGCTGCTTCACCCCTCCACTTT. It codes for CASSITRGTGDAASPLHF.

The gene calls are TRBV23-1 and TRBJ1-5; possible D gene TRBD1, 5 bases. TRBV23-1 is an ORF, and what it does is uncertain. This CDR3 has 15 residues. The ends were cut back, 4 bases at V and 3 bases at J, with 13 bases in the middle. The CDR3 spells CASSPPRQLNQPQHF. The CDR3 coding sequence is TGCGCCAGCAGTCCTCCTCGACAGCTCAATCAGCCCCAGCATTTT.

This chain joins TRBV7-2 and TRBJ1-2; TRBD1 aligns across 7 bases. The J segment lost 6 bases and the V segment lost 5 bases, leaving 6 bases of the junction unmatched. From germline, CDR1 is SGHTA and CDR2 FQGNSA. CDR3 size: 13 residues. The CDR3, as DNA: TGTGCCAGCAGCATCCGACAGGGAGATGGCTACACCTTC. Translating it yields CASSIRQGDGYTF.

The chain combines TRBV10-3 with TRBJ2-2; weak D call: TRBD2 (6 bases). Trimming took off 7 bases at V and 3 bases at J, with 9 bases between the two ends. In germline, CDR1 is ENHRY, CDR2 SYGVKD. The CDR3 has 13 residues. CDR3 in DNA: TGTGCCATCACCTCGGGGGACACCGGGGAGCTGTTTTTT. Translation gives CAITSGDTGELFF.

This clone was counted between two and nine times. This chain joins TRBV19 and TRBJ1-3; D not resolved. CDR1 and CDR2 from the germline V gene are LNHDA and SQIVND (reference sequence). V was pared by 4 bases and J by 7 bases, with 14 bases between. The CDR3 runs to 14 residues. The CDR3 region has the DNA TGTGCCAGTAGTACATTTGCGGAGTATAACACCATATATTTT. Translated, it gives CASSTFAEYNTIYF.

The rearrangement joins TRBV5-1 to TRBJ2-6; the match to TRBD1 covers 11 bases. This CDR3 region has 18 residues. Germline V gene data show CDR1 as SGHRS and CDR2 as YFSETQ. Trimming cost V 4 bases and J 2 bases; bases outside gene matches: 8. Here the CDR3 reads CASSQAGTGGTGANVLTF. CDR3 in DNA: TGCGCCAGCAGCCAGGCCGGGACAGGGGGTACTGGGGCCAACGTCCTGACTTTC.

The gene calls are TRBV6-6 and TRBJ2-1, with D tentatively TRBD2 (6 bases). Trimming took 10 bases from V and 3 from J, leaving 13 bases between them. The CDR3 length is 13 residues. Germline CDR1 reads MNHNY; CDR2 reads SVGAGI (reference sequence). Written as DNA, the CDR3 is TGTGCCACCGAGACTAGTGGCTACAATGAGCAGTTCTTC. Its protein product is CATETSGYNEQFF.

The V and J genes are TRBV5-1 and TRBJ2-1; no definite D call. The CDR3 length is 11 residues. Looked up from germline, CDR1 is SGHRS and CDR2 is YFSETQ. V was shortened by 4 bases and J by 7 bases, with 6 bases between the two germline ends. The CDR3 DNA sequence: TGCGCCAGCAGCGCGAATAATGAGCAGTTCTTC. Protein: CASSANNEQFF.

This sequence joins TRBV28 and TRBJ1-2, with a tentative D call TRBD1 (5 bases). Germline-derived CDR1 and CDR2 are MDHEN and SYDVKM. Trimming cost V 2 bases and J 8 bases, with 12 bases left between them. The CDR3 is made up of 13 amino acids. The CDR3 here is CASSLNGGGGYTF. The CDR3, as DNA: TGTGCCAGCAGTTTAAACGGGGGAGGGGGCTACACCTTC.

V and J are TRBV7-3 and TRBJ2-1; possibly TRBD2 for D (5 bases). Germline-derived CDR1 and CDR2 are SGHTA and FQGTGA. The CDR3 loop spans 14 amino acids. V lost 5 bases and J 3 bases, leaving 11 bases between the germline ends. DNA for the CDR3: TGTGCCAGCAGCCTAAATGGACTCTACAATGAGCAGTTCTTC. Translated, it gives CASSLNGLYNEQFF.